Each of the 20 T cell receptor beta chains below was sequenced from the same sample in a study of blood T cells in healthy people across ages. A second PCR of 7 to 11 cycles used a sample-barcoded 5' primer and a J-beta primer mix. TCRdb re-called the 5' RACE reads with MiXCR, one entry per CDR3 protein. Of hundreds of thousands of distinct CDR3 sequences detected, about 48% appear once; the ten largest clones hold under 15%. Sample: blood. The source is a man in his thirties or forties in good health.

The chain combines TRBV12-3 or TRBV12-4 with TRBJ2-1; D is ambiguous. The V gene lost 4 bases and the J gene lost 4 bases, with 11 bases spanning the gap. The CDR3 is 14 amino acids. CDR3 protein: CASSSSQTYNEQFF. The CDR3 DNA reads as TGTGCCAGCAGTTCCAGCCAAACTTACAATGAGCAGTTCTTC.

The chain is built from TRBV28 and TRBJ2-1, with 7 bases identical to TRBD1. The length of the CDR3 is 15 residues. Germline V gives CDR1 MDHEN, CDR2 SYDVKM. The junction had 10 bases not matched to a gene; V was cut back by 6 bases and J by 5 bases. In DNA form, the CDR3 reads TGTGCCAGCAGCTCCGGGACAGTGATGCACAATGAGCAGTTCTTC. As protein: CASSSGTVMHNEQFF.

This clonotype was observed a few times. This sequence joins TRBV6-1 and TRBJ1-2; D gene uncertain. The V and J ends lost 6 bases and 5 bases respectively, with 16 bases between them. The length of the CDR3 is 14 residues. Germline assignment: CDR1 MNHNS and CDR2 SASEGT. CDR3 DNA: TGTGCCAGCAGGGCACAGAGCGGCCGGTATGGCTACACCTTC. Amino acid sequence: CASRAQSGRYGYTF.

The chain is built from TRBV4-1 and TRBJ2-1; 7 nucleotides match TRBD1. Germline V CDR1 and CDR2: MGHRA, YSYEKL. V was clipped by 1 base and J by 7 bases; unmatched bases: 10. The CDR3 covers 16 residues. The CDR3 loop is CASSQGTGVDRNEQFF. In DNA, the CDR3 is TGCGCCAGCAGCCAAGGAACAGGGGTGGATCGAAATGAGCAGTTCTTC.

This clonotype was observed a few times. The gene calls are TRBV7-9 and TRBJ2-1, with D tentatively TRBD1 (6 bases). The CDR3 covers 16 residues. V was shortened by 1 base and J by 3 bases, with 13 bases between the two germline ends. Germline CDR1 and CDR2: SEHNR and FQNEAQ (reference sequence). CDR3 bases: TGTGCCAGCAGCTTAGGACAGACAGGAAACTACAATGAGCAGTTCTTC. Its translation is CASSLGQTGNYNEQFF.

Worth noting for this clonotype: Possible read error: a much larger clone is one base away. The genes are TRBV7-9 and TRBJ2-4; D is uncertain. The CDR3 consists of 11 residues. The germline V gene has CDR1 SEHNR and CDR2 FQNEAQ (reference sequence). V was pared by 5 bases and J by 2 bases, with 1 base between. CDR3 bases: TGTGCCAGCAGCCCCAAAAACATTCAGTACTTC. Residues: CASSPKNIQYF.

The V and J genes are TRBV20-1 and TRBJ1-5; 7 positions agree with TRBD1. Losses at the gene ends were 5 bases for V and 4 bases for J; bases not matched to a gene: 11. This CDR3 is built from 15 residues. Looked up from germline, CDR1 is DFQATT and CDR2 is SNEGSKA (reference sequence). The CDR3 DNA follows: TGCAGTGCTCAAACTCCGGGACAGTTAAATCAGCCCCAGCATTTT. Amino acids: CSAQTPGQLNQPQHF.

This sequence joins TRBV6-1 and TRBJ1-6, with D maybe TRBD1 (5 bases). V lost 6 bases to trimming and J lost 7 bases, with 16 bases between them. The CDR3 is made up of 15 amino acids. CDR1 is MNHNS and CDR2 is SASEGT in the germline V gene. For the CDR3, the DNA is TGTGCCAGCAGCGGGACCAGGACCAACAATTCACCCCTCCACTTT. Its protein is CASSGTRTNNSPLHF.

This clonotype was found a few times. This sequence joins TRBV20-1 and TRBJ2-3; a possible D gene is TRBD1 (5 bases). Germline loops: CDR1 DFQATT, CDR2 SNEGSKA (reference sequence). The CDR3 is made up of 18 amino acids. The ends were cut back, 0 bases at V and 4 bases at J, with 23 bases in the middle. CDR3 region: CSARDTAGMEPPPDTQYF. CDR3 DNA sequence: TGCAGTGCTAGAGATACAGCAGGGATGGAGCCCCCGCCAGATACGCAGTATTTT.

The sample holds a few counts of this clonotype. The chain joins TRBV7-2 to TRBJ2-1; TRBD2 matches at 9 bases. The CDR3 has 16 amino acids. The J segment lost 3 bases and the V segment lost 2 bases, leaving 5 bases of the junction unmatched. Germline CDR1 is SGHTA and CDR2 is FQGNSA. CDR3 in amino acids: CASSLLQRGVYNEQFF. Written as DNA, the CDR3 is TGTGCCAGCAGCTTACTCCAGCGGGGGGTCTACAATGAGCAGTTCTTC.

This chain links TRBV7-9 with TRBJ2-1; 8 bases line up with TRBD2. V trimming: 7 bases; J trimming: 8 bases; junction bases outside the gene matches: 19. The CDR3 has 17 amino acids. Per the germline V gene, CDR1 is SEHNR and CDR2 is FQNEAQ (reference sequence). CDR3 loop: CASTSTTRAGGWDEQFF. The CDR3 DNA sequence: TGTGCCAGCACCTCCACAACAAGGGCGGGGGGTTGGGATGAGCAGTTCTTC.

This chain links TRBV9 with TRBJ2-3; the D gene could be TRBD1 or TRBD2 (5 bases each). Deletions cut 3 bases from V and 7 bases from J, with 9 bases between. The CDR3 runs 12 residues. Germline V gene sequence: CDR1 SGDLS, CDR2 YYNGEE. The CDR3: CASSGDLNTQYF. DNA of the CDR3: TGTGCCAGCAGCGGGGACCTAAATACGCAGTATTTT.

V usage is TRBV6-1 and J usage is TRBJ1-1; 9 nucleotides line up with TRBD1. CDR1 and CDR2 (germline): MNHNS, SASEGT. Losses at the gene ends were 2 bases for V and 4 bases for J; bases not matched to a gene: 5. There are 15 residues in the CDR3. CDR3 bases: TGTGCCAGCAGTGAACTGGGACAGGGAAGCACTGAAGCTTTCTTT. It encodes CASSELGQGSTEAFF.

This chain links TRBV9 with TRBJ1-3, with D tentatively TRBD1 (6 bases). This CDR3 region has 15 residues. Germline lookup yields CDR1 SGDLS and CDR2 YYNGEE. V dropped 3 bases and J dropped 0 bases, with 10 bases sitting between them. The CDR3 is CASSGGGNSGNTIYF. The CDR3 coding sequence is TGTGCCAGCAGCGGAGGGGGGAACTCTGGAAACACCATATATTTT.

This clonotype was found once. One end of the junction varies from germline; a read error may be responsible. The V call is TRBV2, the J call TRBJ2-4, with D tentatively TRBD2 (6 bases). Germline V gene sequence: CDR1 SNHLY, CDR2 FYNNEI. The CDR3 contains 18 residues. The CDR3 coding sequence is TGTGCCAGCAGTGGCCCCCACTCGGGGGAAAACCTAAAAAACATCCAGTACTTC. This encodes CASSGPHSGENLKNIQYF.

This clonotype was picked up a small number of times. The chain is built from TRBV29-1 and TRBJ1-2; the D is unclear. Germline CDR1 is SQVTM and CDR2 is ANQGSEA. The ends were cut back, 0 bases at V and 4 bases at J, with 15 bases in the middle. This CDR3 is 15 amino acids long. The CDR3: CSVEDLFQVSYGYTF. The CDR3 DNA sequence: TGCAGCGTTGAAGATCTATTCCAGGTTTCCTATGGCTACACCTTC.

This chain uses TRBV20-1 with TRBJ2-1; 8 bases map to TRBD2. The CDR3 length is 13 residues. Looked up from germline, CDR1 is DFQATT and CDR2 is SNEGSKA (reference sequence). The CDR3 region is CTAVSGDYNEQFF. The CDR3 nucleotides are TGCACCGCGGTTAGCGGGGACTACAATGAGCAGTTCTTC.

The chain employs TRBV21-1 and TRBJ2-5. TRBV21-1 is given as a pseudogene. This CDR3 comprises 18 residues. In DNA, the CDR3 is TGTGCCAGCAGCAAAAAAGAGGCCAGGCCGAACTTCCAAGAGACCCAGTACTTC. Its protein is CASSKKEARPNFQETQYF.

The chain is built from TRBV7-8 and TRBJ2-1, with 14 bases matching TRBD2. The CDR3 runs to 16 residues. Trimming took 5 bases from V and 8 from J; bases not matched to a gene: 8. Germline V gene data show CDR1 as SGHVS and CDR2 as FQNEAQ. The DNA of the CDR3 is TGTGCCAGCAGCCCGCGGACTAGCGGGGGGAACGATGAGCAGTTCTTC. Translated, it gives CASSPRTSGGNDEQFF.

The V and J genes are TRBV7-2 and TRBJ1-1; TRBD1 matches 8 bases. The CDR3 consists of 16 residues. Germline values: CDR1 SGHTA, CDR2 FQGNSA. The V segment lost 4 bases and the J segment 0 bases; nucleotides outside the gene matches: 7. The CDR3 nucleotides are TGTGCCAGCAGCTCCAGGGGGCAGGGGTTGAACACTGAAGCTTTCTTT. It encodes CASSSRGQGLNTEAFF.